The entry below gives a single T cell receptor (beta chain) sequence along with its context. It has no known antigen specificity. It has no much larger one-base neighbor in the sample; base qualities were not kept. This specimen comes from a study of long-term antiretroviral therapy in people with HIV (dated by TCRdb to 2022 to 2024). Regarding the complete study: The earliest samples were collected roughly a decade before the 2015 WHO recommendation for immediate ART, at a time when ART was usually postponed until CD4 counts fell. The cohort contributed over 150 cryopreserved PBMC samples from about 31 adults with confirmed HIV infection, collected serially over a mean of about 6 years (range 1-12). No cross-contamination during QIAcube processing was seen in test extractions of a monoclonal T-cell line run alongside 25 to 35 polyclonal samples. Of the 30 participants with HIV, ten to eleven were female. A retrospective serial study tested whether changes in peripheral blood TRB repertoire composition and diversity were associated with ART initiation and durable HIV suppression.

General conclusions and limits of the study: Unsorted PBMC were profiled instead of sorted CD4+ and CD8+ T cells because pre-ART samples had limited cell numbers. HIV repertoires had narrower CDR3 length ranges than controls, and the network structure suggested an antigen-experienced repertoire that shifted only slightly toward naive after ART. Starting ART was linked to a significant rise in TRB diversity, yet even after long-term ART the diversity remained significantly lower than in transplant donor controls. The repertoire was dominated across all time points by expanded TRB clones identified before ART initiation, although this dominance was seen to fluctuate and to decrease in many PLHIV after ART. Inferences about post-ART repertoire changes are limited because no data were available on ART adherence, viral resistance or therapy changes. The samples span the years 2004 to 2017, and the ART regimens used at that time may not be as effective as current regimens. Because PBMC availability was limited, only the TCR beta chain was sequenced, with no alpha chain pairing.

To be included, a participant needed at least one PBMC sample from before ART initiation plus at least two post-ART samples. All participants with HIV were treated in the United States of America. Before DNA extraction, cryopreserved samples of roughly 1-11 million PBMC were thawed and then washed. At the time of the earliest PBMC sample, participants with HIV were aged between roughly 20 and 54 years. PBMC samples from each participant spanned 1-4 timepoints before ART initiation and 2-8 timepoints after ART initiation, with a median of 7 samples. Serial HIV viral load, CD4+ T-cell count, ART history and demographic data were obtained for every participant. Genomic DNA was extracted from unsorted PBMC with a Qiagen kit on a QIAcube, processed in batches of 12 samples. Sequencing of the TRB variable region was done with the immunoSEQ hsTCRB v3.0 assay at survey level resolution. A depth of roughly 40,000-55,000 T-cell genomes per sample was targeted for TRB sequencing. Pooled TRB libraries were sequenced on an Illumina MiSeq with a v3 150-cycle kit. Per the authors' processing: Repertoire analysis was performed in R inside a reproducible Nextflow workflow that covered QC, data transformation and analysis. LymphoSeq2, an R package for AIRR-Seq data exploration, was used to implement custom analyses. After excluding a handful of samples that yielded fewer than 5000 total TRB sequences, 150 to 200 HIV repertoires remained for analysis. Among the roughly 190 retained HIV repertoires, 55 to 60 were collected before ART initiation and approximately 130 were collected after ART initiation. Each repertoire was downsampled to 5000 TRB nucleotide sequences, and summary statistics were averaged across 100 downsampling iterations. TRB sequences were retained for analysis only if CDR3 regions of at least seven amino acids were present. Diversity was assessed using a clonality score derived from Shannon entropy and using the Gini coefficient. In the repertoire networks, any two of the top 5000 CDR3 amino acid sequences were connected whenever the two sequences differed by an edit distance of one. For TRB CDR3 amino acid sequences, GLIPH2 was used to predict antigen specificity groups and MHC restriction. To flag known CMV, EBV, HIV or tissue antigen associations, CDR3 amino acid sequences were matched against VDJdb and McPAS-TCR. Pre-ART, post-ART and control groups were compared with Wilcoxon signed-rank tests and Holm-Bonferroni correction. TCRdb holds this immuneACCESS table with in-frame rearrangements only. Some clones are missing; in checked studies, unresolved V genes explain under half, and the rest has no known cause. V and J calls and clone size are as listed in that table; D and trimming were resolved from the DNA. For this sample there are about 18,000 clones; 80% to 90% appear just once. More than 15% of the sample comes from the top ten.

The source is a woman aged 18-29 years with HIV. The source was unsorted PBMCs, collected 0.6 years after starting antiretroviral therapy.

The DNA sequence is given as TGTGCCAGCAAAGTAGGAAAGGGTGAGCAGTACTTC. Translated, it gives CASKVGKGEQYF. The chain is assembled from TRBV6-5 and TRBJ2-5; the D gene cannot be resolved reliably. V and J lose 7 bases and 11 bases, and a span of 17 bases separates them. CDR1 and CDR2 are read off the germline V gene as MNHEY and SVGAGI. The cysteine opens and the phenylalanine closes a CDR3 of 12 amino acids. Only CDR3 DNA is held: 36 bases, read in frame from base 1.